The TCR beta chain under discussion was sequenced for a study of blood T cell repertoires in COVID-19. Clones were sequenced by immunoSEQ multiplex PCR, and TCRdb holds only the in-frame ones, with some missing. Of under 150,000 clones detected, around 78% appear once; the ten largest clones hold around 4.8%. This CDR3 comprises 12 residues. The J segment lost 8 bases and the V segment lost 3 bases, leaving 1 base of the junction unmatched. Germline CDR1 is SGDLS and CDR2 is YYNGEE. The sample was peripheral blood. The rearrangement links TRBV9 to TRBJ2-1; the match to TRBD1 covers 8 bases. This TCR derives from a woman aged 80 or over with active or convalescent COVID-19. CDR3 sequence: CASSATGDEQFF. CDR3 in DNA: TGTGCCAGCAGCGCGACAGGGGATGAGCAGTTCTTC.